This T cell receptor (beta chain) was retrieved from a study of blood T cell repertoires in COVID-19. The V segment lost 1 base and the J segment 3 bases; nucleotides outside the gene matches: 5. CDR1 and CDR2 (germline): SGHNT, YENEEA. The CDR3 contains 17 residues. Data came from immunoSEQ multiplex PCR; TCRdb stores just in-frame clones and leaves some out. The sample gives under 250,000 clones, roughly 86% of which show up once; roughly an eighth is in the top ten. Input material: peripheral blood. J is TRBJ2-5 and V is TRBV11-3, with 13 bases lining up with TRBD2. The clonotype originates from a man at least 80 years old with acute or convalescent COVID-19. The CDR3: CASSLGTSGRMEETQYF. The CDR3 bases are TGTGCCAGCAGCTTAGGGACTAGCGGGAGAATGGAAGAGACCCAGTACTTC.